The entry below describes one T cell receptor (beta chain). This clonotype was seen at least ten times. Its antigen remains undetermined. Base quality data are lacking; no much larger clone is found one base away. Spanning cysteine to phenylalanine, the CDR3 consists of 15 amino acids. The read is trimmed to its CDR3 DNA, 45 bases read in frame from base 1. V is reduced by 4 bases and J by 4 bases, leaving a spacing of 17 bases between them. CDR1 is given as SEHNR and CDR2 as FQNEAQ, both from the germline V gene (reference sequence). This sample was included in a study of early T cells in non-severe SARS-CoV-2 infection listed by TCRdb under 2021. Notes on the research overall: Bulk RNA from unsorted whole blood was used for TCR sequencing, so alpha and beta chains could not be paired. Broad study findings and their caveats: Matching against VDJdb was skewed toward anti-spike CD8 responses, likely underestimated virus-specific expansions, and missed private and CD4 specificities.

Library preparation used 5' RACE. The run used a NextSeq 500. In the TCR library protocol, unique molecular identifiers were attached to individual cDNA molecules to correct for PCR bias and sequencing error. TCR alpha and beta chains were both sequenced, and the abundances of alpha and beta sequences in each sample were closely correlated with each other. Regarding the original processing steps: V gene, J gene and CDR3 annotation of TCR sequences was performed with Decombinator V4. Expanded TCRs were defined as changing significantly between any two time points under a Poisson model with p below 0.0001. TCR abundances were normalised to the total number of TCRs sequenced per sample and were expressed as counts per million. MAIT TCRs were defined by TRAV1-2 paired with TRAJ12, TRAJ20 or TRAJ33, and iNKT TCRs by TRAV10 paired with TRAJ18. A search of VDJdb, accessed on 1 November 2021, was run for TCRs annotated to CMV, EBV and SARS-CoV-2, with TCRs annotated for multiple antigens excluded. The raw public reads went through TCRdb reprocessing: fastp at Q25, MiXCR clone calling, in-frame beta chains kept. Every entry covers one CDR3 protein and lists the most common genes and DNA from its rows. The authors' filters were not applied to this entry. The sample data list approximately 35,000 distinct CDR3 sequences, and roughly 4.2% of these were observed just once. Clones ranked in the top ten supply roughly 5.5% of the sample.

This was a case-control study nested in a cohort of healthcare workers in London, UK, who had nasopharyngeal swab PCR tests and blood samples taken every week. Healthcare workers were recruited between 23 and 31 March 2020, during the week of the UK lockdown, and were followed weekly for up to roughly 15 weeks. The specimen was whole blood. This sequence originates from an adult who was a healthcare worker with PCR-confirmed SARS-CoV-2 infection or an uninfected control (not recorded which). The sequence links TRBV7-9 to TRBJ2-7, with no D gene named confidently. The DNA sequence is given as TGTGCCAGCAGCTCCCCCTTCGAGTCCCCGTACGAGCAGTACTTC. Its product reads: CASSSPFESPYEQYF.